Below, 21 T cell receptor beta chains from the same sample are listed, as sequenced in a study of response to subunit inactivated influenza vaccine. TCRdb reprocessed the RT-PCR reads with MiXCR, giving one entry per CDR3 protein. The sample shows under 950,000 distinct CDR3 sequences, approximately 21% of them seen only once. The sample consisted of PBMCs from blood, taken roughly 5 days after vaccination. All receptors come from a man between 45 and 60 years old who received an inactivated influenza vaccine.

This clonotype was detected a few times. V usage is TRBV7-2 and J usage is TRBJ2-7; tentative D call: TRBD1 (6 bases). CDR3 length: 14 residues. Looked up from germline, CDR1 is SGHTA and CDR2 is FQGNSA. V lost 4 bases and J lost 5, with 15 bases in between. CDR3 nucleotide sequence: TGTGCCAGCAGCTCGGACAGATGGTTAAACGAGCAGTACTTC. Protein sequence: CASSSDRWLNEQYF.

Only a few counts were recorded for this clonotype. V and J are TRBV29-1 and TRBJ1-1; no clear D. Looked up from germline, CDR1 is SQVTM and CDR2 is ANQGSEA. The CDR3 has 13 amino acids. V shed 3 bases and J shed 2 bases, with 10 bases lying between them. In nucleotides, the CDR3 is TGCAGCGTTGACGGGCAGCTAAACACTGAAGCTTTCTTT. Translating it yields CSVDGQLNTEAFF.

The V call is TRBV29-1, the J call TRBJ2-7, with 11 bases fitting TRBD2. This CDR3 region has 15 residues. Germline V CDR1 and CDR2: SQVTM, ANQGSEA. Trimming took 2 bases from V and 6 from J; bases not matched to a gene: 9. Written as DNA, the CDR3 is TGCAGCGTTGAAAGGTTAGCGGGAGGGAAGGGCGAGCAGTACTTC. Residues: CSVERLAGGKGEQYF.

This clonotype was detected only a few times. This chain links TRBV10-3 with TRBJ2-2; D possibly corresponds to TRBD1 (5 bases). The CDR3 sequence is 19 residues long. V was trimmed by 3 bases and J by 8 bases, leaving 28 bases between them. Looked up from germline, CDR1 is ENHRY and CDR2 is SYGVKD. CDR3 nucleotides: TGTGCCATCAGTGACCCTCCCGGCCAGGGCTCCAGGGCTTGGGGGGAGCTGTTTTTT. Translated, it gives CAISDPPGQGSRAWGELFF.

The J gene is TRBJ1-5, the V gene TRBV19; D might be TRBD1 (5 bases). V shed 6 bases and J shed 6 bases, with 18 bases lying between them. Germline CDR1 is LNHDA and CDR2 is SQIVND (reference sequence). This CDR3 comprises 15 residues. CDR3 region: CASRPQGLVSQPQHF. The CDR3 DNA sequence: TGTGCCAGTAGACCTCAGGGTCTGGTAAGTCAGCCCCAGCATTTT.

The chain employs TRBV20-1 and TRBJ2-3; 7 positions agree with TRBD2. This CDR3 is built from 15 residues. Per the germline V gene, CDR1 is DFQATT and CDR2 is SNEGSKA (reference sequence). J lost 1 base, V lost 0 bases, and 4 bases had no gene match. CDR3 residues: CSARDISGGTDTQYF. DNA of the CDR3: TGCAGTGCTAGAGATATCAGCGGGGGCACAGATACGCAGTATTTT.

The CDR3 DNA is TGCAGTGCTAGAGAACTAGCGGGAGATGCCTACGAGCAGTACTTC. Protein sequence: CSARELAGDAYEQYF. The gene calls are TRBV20-1 and TRBJ2-7; TRBD2 aligns across 11 bases. Trimming cost V 0 bases and J 2 bases; bases outside gene matches: 3. The CDR3 length is 15 residues. The V gene's germline CDR1 is DFQATT and CDR2 SNEGSKA (reference sequence).

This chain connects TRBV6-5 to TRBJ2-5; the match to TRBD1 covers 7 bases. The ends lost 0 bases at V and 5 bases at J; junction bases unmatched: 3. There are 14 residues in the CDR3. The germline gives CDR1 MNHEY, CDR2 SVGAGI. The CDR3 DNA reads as TGTGCCAGCAGTTACTCGACAGGGAAGGAGACCCAGTACTTC. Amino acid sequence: CASSYSTGKETQYF.

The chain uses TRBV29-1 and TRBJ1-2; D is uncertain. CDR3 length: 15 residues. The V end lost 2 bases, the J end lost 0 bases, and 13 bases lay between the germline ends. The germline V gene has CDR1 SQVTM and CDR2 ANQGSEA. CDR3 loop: CSVEKNTLSNYGYTF. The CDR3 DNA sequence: TGCAGCGTTGAAAAGAACACCCTATCTAACTATGGCTACACCTTC.

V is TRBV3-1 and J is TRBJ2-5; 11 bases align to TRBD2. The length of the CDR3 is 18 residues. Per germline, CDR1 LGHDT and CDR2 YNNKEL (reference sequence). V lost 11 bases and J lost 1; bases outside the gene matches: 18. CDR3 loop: CACTQPGSGTSGQETQYF. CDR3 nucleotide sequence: TGTGCCTGCACCCAACCGGGGTCTGGGACTAGCGGCCAAGAGACCCAGTACTTC.

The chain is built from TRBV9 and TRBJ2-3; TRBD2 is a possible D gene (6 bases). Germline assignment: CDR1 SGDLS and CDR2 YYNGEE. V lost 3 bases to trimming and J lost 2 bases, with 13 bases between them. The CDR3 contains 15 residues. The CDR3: CASSARERATDTQYF. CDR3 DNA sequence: TGTGCCAGCAGCGCAAGGGAGCGGGCCACAGATACGCAGTATTTT.

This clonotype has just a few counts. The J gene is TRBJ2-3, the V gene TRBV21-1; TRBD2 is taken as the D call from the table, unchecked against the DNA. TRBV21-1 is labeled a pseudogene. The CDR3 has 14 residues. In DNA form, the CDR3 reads TGTGCCAGCAGCAATGGCGGGAGCACAGATACGCAGTATTTT. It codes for CASSNGGSTDTQYF.

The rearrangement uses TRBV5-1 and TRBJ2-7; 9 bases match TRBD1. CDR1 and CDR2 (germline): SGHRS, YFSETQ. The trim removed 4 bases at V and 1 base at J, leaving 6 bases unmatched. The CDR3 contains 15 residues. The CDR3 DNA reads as TGCGCCAGCAGCCTTAGGACAGGGGCGTCCTACGAGCAGTACTTC. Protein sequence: CASSLRTGASYEQYF.

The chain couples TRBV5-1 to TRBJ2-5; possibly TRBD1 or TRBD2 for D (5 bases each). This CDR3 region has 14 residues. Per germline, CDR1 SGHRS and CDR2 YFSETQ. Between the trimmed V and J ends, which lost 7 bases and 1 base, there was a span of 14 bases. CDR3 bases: TGCGCCAGCGCAGCGGACAATCCCCAAGAGACCCAGTACTTC. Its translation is CASAADNPQETQYF.

In DNA, the CDR3 is TGTGCCAGCAGTTTAATGGGCGGGGGAGGGCAGTATTTT. It specifies CASSLMGGGGQYF. This chain joins TRBV12-3 or TRBV12-4 and TRBJ2-3; 7 positions match TRBD2. The V gene end was trimmed by 2 bases and the J gene end by 11 bases; junction bases not matched to a gene: 7. The CDR3 has 13 amino acids.

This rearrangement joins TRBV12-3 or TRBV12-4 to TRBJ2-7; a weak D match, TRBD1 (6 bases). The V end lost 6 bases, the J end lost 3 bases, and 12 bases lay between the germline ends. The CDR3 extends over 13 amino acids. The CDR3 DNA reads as TGTGCCAGCAGCCGGGACACACTCTACGAGCAGTACTTC. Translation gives CASSRDTLYEQYF.

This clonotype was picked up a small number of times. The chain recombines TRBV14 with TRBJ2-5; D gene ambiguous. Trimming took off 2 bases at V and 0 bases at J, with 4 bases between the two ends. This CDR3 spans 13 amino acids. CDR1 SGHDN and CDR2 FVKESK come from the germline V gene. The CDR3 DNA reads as TGTGCCAGCAGCCAAAGATACCAAGAGACCCAGTACTTC. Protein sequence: CASSQRYQETQYF. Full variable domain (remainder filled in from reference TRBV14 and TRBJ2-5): EAGVTQFPSHSVIEKGQTVTLRCDPISGHDNLYWYRRVMGKEIKFLLHFVKESKQDESGMPNNRFLAERTGGTYSTLKVQPAELEDSGVYFCASSQRYQETQYFGPGTRLLVL.

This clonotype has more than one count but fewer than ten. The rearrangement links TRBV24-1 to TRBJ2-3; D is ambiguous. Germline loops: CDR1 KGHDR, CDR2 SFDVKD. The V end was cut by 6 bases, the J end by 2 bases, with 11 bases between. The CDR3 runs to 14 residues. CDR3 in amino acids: CATSPYGYTDTQYF. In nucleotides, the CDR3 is TGTGCCACCAGTCCATACGGGTACACAGATACGCAGTATTTT.

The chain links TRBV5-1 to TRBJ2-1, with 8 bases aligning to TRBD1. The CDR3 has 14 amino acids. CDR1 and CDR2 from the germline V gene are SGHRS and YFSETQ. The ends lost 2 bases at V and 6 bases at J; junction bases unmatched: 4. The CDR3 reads CASSFGDRSNEQFF. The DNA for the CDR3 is TGCGCCAGCAGCTTTGGGGACAGGAGCAATGAGCAGTTCTTC.

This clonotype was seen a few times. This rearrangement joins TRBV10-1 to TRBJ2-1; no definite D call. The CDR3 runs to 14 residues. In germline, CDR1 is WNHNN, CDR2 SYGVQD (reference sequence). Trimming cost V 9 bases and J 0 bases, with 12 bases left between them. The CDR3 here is CASLTISSYNEQFF. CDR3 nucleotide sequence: TGCGCCAGTTTGACGATTAGCTCCTACAATGAGCAGTTCTTC.

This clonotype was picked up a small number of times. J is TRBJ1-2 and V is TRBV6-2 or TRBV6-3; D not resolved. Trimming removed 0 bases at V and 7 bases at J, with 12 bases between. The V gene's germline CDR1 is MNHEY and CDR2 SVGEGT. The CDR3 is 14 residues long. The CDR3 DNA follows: TGTGCCAGCAGTTACTCGAGAGGTACGGCTGGCTACACCTTC. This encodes CASSYSRGTAGYTF.